The sequence of this TCR beta chain was determined in a study of cytomegalovirus exposure and HLA in healthy donors. Study-level findings and limits: Associated with HLA alleles at 0.05 false discovery rate in a later analysis were 16,951 TCR beta sequences. Associated with cytomegalovirus, according to the listing, were approximately 160 TCR beta chains.

Donors sampled were nominally healthy, though unrecorded immune exposures were likely. Concerning this clone itself: Its antigen remains unidentified.

Per germline, CDR1 SGHNT and CDR2 YYREEE (reference sequence). The CDR3 is made up of 14 amino acids. V lost 4 bases and J lost 2, with 12 bases in between. The PCR made use of 60 Vbeta and 13 Jbeta primers. The assay was immunoSEQ multiplex PCR, and TCRdb's table has in-frame clones only and misses some. Counted here are about 140,000 clones, roughly three quarters occurring once; the ten biggest clones make up nearly 5%. The chain employs TRBV5-4 and TRBJ1-2; maybe TRBD1 (5 bases). The source is a woman aged 45-65 years in good health and CMV-seronegative. The specimen was PBMCs. CDR3 sequence (DNA): TGTGCCAGCAGCCGATGGGGGGGGAACTATGGCTACACCTTC. It codes for CASSRWGGNYGYTF.